The rows below give T cell receptor beta chains drawn from one sample of a study of T cells in Graves' hyperthyroidism and ophthalmopathy. TCRdb called the multiplex PCR reads again in MiXCR, with one record for every CDR3 protein. The sample has under 200,000 distinct CDR3 sequences; just under 9.5% are singletons. The specimen was blood. The receptors shown here come from a woman younger than 30 with Graves' hyperthyroidism that later progressed to Graves' ophthalmopathy. Both conserved end residues are part of each CDR3. The order of the fields is CDR3 DNA, CDR3 protein, clone size, V gene, J gene, D gene. A D gene is named only where the DNA matches it firmly. Clone size is given for some rows only: seen once, a few or many times, or a class if the clone is expanded.

CDR3 DNA: TGCGCCAGCAGTGCGATGTCGGGACCCAAGGGGAGTGAGCAGTTCTTC
CDR3 protein: CASSAMSGPKGSEQFF
clone size: few
V gene: TRBV4-1
J gene: TRBJ2-1
D gene: -

CDR3 DNA: TGTGCCAGCAGTTACTCTAATACAGGGACTCAGCCCCAGCATTTT
CDR3 protein: CASSYSNTGTQPQHF
clone size: many
V gene: TRBV6-5
J gene: TRBJ1-5
D gene: -

CDR3 DNA: TGTGCCAGCAGCGGGCAGGCCCACGAGCAGTACTTC
CDR3 protein: CASSGQAHEQYF
clone size: -
V gene: TRBV14
J gene: TRBJ2-7
D gene: -

CDR3 DNA: TGTGCCAGCAGCTCGACTAGCGGGCACATCAATGAGCAGTTCTTC
CDR3 protein: CASSSTSGHINEQFF
clone size: many
V gene: TRBV7-3
J gene: TRBJ2-1
D gene: TRBD2

CDR3 DNA: TGTGCCAGTAGTACTGATACAGGGCCCTCGGGGAATTCACCCCTCCACTTT
CDR3 protein: CASSTDTGPSGNSPLHF
clone size: many
V gene: TRBV19
J gene: TRBJ1-6
D gene: -

CDR3 DNA: TGTGCCAGCCGCCTACAGTCCATCGATGTGAGGAACACCGGGGAGCTGTTTTTT
CDR3 protein: CASRLQSIDVRNTGELFF
clone size: many
V gene: TRBV27
J gene: TRBJ2-2
D gene: -

CDR3 DNA: TGTGCCAGCAGTTCCCGACGGGGGGGGAGCACCGGGGAGCTGTTTTTT
CDR3 protein: CASSSRRGGSTGELFF
clone size: many
V gene: TRBV28
J gene: TRBJ2-2
D gene: TRBD2

CDR3 DNA: TGTGCCAGCATAGGACAGGAGGATAGCGGGAGAGCCCTTGCGAACACCGGGGAGCTGTTTTTT
CDR3 protein: CASIGQEDSGRALANTGELFF
clone size: many
V gene: TRBV6-4
J gene: TRBJ2-2
D gene: TRBD2

CDR3 DNA: TGTGCCAGCAGGGAGCCCGGGACAGGGGACGACGAGCAGTACTTC
CDR3 protein: CASREPGTGDDEQYF
clone size: many
V gene: TRBV6-1
J gene: TRBJ2-7
D gene: TRBD1

CDR3 DNA: TGTGCCAGCAGCACGGGACAGGGCACATCGCTAGCCAAAAACATTCAGTACTTC
CDR3 protein: CASSTGQGTSLAKNIQYF
clone size: many
V gene: TRBV7-9
J gene: TRBJ2-4
D gene: TRBD1

CDR3 DNA: TGTGCCAGCACGATGAGGGGGCGGGGTATTGATTCACCCCTCCACTTT
CDR3 protein: CASTMRGRGIDSPLHF
clone size: many
V gene: TRBV2
J gene: TRBJ1-6
D gene: TRBD1

CDR3 DNA: TGTGCCAGTGCTCTCGGGGACATTCAGTACTTC
CDR3 protein: CASALGDIQYF
clone size: many
V gene: TRBV2
J gene: TRBJ2-4
D gene: -

CDR3 DNA: TGTGCCAGCAGGTTTCGGGACAGGGGCATAGGGACTAATGAAAAACTGTTTTTT
CDR3 protein: CASRFRDRGIGTNEKLFF
clone size: many
V gene: TRBV2
J gene: TRBJ1-4
D gene: TRBD1

CDR3 DNA: TGCGCCAGCAGCCAAGATTTCGGTAACTATGGCTACACCTTC
CDR3 protein: CASSQDFGNYGYTF
clone size: few
V gene: TRBV4-1
J gene: TRBJ1-2
D gene: -

CDR3 DNA: TGTGCCAGCAGCATACAGACTAGCGGGAGAGAGACCCAGTACTTC
CDR3 protein: CASSIQTSGRETQYF
clone size: many
V gene: TRBV7-8
J gene: TRBJ2-5
D gene: TRBD2

CDR3 DNA: TGTGCCAGCAGCTCACCCGTCGGGGAGCTGTTTTTT
CDR3 protein: CASSSPVGELFF
clone size: many
V gene: TRBV7-8
J gene: TRBJ2-2
D gene: -

CDR3 DNA: TGTGCCAGTAGCCTCTTGCGTCTAGCGGGAGTAGGAGTCACTGGGGCCAACGTCCTGACTTTC
CDR3 protein: CASSLLRLAGVGVTGANVLTF
clone size: few
V gene: TRBV19
J gene: TRBJ2-6
D gene: TRBD2

CDR3 DNA: TGTGCCAGCAGCCCAACAGGGATGAACACTGAAGCTTTCTTT
CDR3 protein: CASSPTGMNTEAFF
clone size: many
V gene: TRBV5-6
J gene: TRBJ1-1
D gene: -

CDR3 DNA: TGTGCCAGCAGTTTGACAGGGGTTCCCGGGGAGCTGTTTTTT
CDR3 protein: CASSLTGVPGELFF
clone size: few
V gene: TRBV25-1
J gene: TRBJ2-2
D gene: TRBD1

CDR3 DNA: TGTGCCAGTAGTATCGGTGGGGCGGAGACCCAGTACTTC
CDR3 protein: CASSIGGAETQYF
clone size: few
V gene: TRBV19
J gene: TRBJ2-5
D gene: -

CDR3 DNA: TGTGCCTGGGGAGGGGGCTGGTTGGACACTGAAGCTTTCTTT
CDR3 protein: CAWGGGWLDTEAFF
clone size: many
V gene: TRBV30
J gene: TRBJ1-1
D gene: TRBD1

CDR3 DNA: TGTGCCAGTAGGGAAATTCGGACGACTATGAACACTGAAGCTTTCTTT
CDR3 protein: CASREIRTTMNTEAFF
clone size: once
V gene: TRBV19
J gene: TRBJ1-1
D gene: -

CDR3 DNA: TGTGCCAGCAGTCCGAAGGGCGGACTAGACGAAGAGACCCAGTACTTC
CDR3 protein: CASSPKGGLDEETQYF
clone size: many
V gene: TRBV27
J gene: TRBJ2-5
D gene: TRBD2

CDR3 DNA: TGTGCCAGCAGCTTATTGGCTACCCCCACAGATACGCAGTATTTT
CDR3 protein: CASSLLATPTDTQYF
clone size: few
V gene: TRBV7-2
J gene: TRBJ2-3
D gene: -

CDR3 DNA: TGTGCCAGCAGTATTTCCACTAGTTCGGGGGAGCTGTTTTTT
CDR3 protein: CASSISTSSGELFF
clone size: many
V gene: TRBV28
J gene: TRBJ2-2
D gene: -

CDR3 DNA: TGTGCCAGCAGCCTTAATATACAAAGCTGGGTTGGCTACACCTTC
CDR3 protein: CASSLNIQSWVGYTF
clone size: -
V gene: TRBV5-4
J gene: TRBJ1-2
D gene: -

CDR3 DNA: TGCAGCGTTGAAGATTTCCTTAGCGGATTTTCATACAATGAGCAGTTCTTC
CDR3 protein: CSVEDFLSGFSYNEQFF
clone size: many
V gene: TRBV29-1
J gene: TRBJ2-1
D gene: -

CDR3 DNA: TGTGCCAGCAGTGACAGGCTCTCTGGAAACACCATATATTTT
CDR3 protein: CASSDRLSGNTIYF
clone size: many
V gene: TRBV6-1
J gene: TRBJ1-3
D gene: -

CDR3 DNA: TGTGCCACCTACCCGACAGGGGCCTACGAGCAGTACTTC
CDR3 protein: CATYPTGAYEQYF
clone size: many
V gene: TRBV28
J gene: TRBJ2-7
D gene: TRBD1

CDR3 DNA: TGTGCCTGGAGTGTAGGGTGGGCTAGCGCGTACAATGGGCGGTTCTTC
CDR3 protein: CAWSVGWASAYNGRFF
clone size: once
V gene: TRBV30
J gene: TRBJ2-1
D gene: -

CDR3 DNA: TGCAGTGCTAGCCAGCCCCGGGACAGGGAACGTAGACAGTTCTTC
CDR3 protein: CSASQPRDRERRQFF
clone size: many
V gene: TRBV20-1
J gene: TRBJ2-1
D gene: TRBD1

CDR3 DNA: TGTGCCAGCAGCTTAGTGACAGGACCGCTGACTAGCGCCCAGAGGAATGAGCAGTTCTTC
CDR3 protein: CASSLVTGPLTSAQRNEQFF
clone size: many
V gene: TRBV7-9
J gene: TRBJ2-1
D gene: TRBD2

CDR3 DNA: TGTGCCAGCAGCTTGGGGGGGACAGCAAACTCCTACAATGAGCAGTTCTTC
CDR3 protein: CASSLGGTANSYNEQFF
clone size: -
V gene: TRBV5-6
J gene: TRBJ2-1
D gene: TRBD1

CDR3 DNA: TGCAGTGCTGATCCACCCACAGGCGTGGATTATGGCTACACCTTC
CDR3 protein: CSADPPTGVDYGYTF
clone size: many
V gene: TRBV20-1
J gene: TRBJ1-2
D gene: -

CDR3 DNA: TGTGCCAGCAGTTTCGGCCCCCTCTACGAGCAGTACTTC
CDR3 protein: CASSFGPLYEQYF
clone size: many
V gene: TRBV12-3/TRBV12-4
J gene: TRBJ2-7
D gene: -

CDR3 DNA: TGCAGTGCTCATGACCCGACAGGTCCAGATACGCAGTATTTT
CDR3 protein: CSAHDPTGPDTQYF
clone size: few
V gene: TRBV20-1
J gene: TRBJ2-3
D gene: -

CDR3 DNA: TGTGCCAGCCGTCCTCCCCGGCAGGGGTTGGGGAATTCACCCCTCCACTTT
CDR3 protein: CASRPPRQGLGNSPLHF
clone size: many
V gene: TRBV6-1
J gene: TRBJ1-6
D gene: -

CDR3 DNA: TGTGCCAGCAGTGAAAGAACCCCCCACGAGCAGTACTTC
CDR3 protein: CASSERTPHEQYF
clone size: few
V gene: TRBV6-1
J gene: TRBJ2-7
D gene: -

CDR3 DNA: TGTGCCAGCAGCCTAGGGGGGGGGTACGGAAACACCATATATTTT
CDR3 protein: CASSLGGGYGNTIYF
clone size: few
V gene: TRBV12-3/TRBV12-4
J gene: TRBJ1-3
D gene: -

CDR3 DNA: TGTGCCAGCAGCTTAACGGACCCGCGGGATACGCAGTATTTT
CDR3 protein: CASSLTDPRDTQYF
clone size: many
V gene: TRBV7-3
J gene: TRBJ2-3
D gene: -

CDR3 DNA: TGCGCCAGCAGTGGTGGACAGGGCGGTGAGCAGTACTTC
CDR3 protein: CASSGGQGGEQYF
clone size: many
V gene: TRBV10-1
J gene: TRBJ2-7
D gene: TRBD1

CDR3 DNA: TGTGCCAGCAGTTTCTCCGGGACAGGGAGGTACTATGGCTACACCTTC
CDR3 protein: CASSFSGTGRYYGYTF
clone size: many
V gene: TRBV27
J gene: TRBJ1-2
D gene: TRBD1

CDR3 DNA: TGTGCCAGCAGCTTATTGGCGGGGGCCTTAGATACGCAGTATTTT
CDR3 protein: CASSLLAGALDTQYF
clone size: many
V gene: TRBV11-3
J gene: TRBJ2-3
D gene: -

CDR3 DNA: TGTGCCAGCAGTCCCCAGACCCCCGAGCAGTACTTC
CDR3 protein: CASSPQTPEQYF
clone size: few
V gene: TRBV28
J gene: TRBJ2-7
D gene: -

CDR3 DNA: TGTGCCGGAACAGGCTCTGGGGCCAACGTCCTGACTTTC
CDR3 protein: CAGTGSGANVLTF
clone size: many
V gene: TRBV2
J gene: TRBJ2-6
D gene: -

CDR3 DNA: TGTGCCAGCAGCTCCCTAGCGTCAGATACGCAGTATTTT
CDR3 protein: CASSSLASDTQYF
clone size: many
V gene: TRBV7-3
J gene: TRBJ2-3
D gene: -

CDR3 DNA: TGTGCCAGCTCACGGAGGGAGCCGGGTTTGGGTGAGCAGTTCTTC
CDR3 protein: CASSRREPGLGEQFF
clone size: once
V gene: TRBV18
J gene: TRBJ2-1
D gene: -

CDR3 DNA: TGTGCCAGCAGCTTAACCACGTTAGTCCGGAATGAGCAGTTCTTC
CDR3 protein: CASSLTTLVRNEQFF
clone size: few
V gene: TRBV7-9
J gene: TRBJ2-1
D gene: -

CDR3 DNA: TGTGCCAGCAGCCACGGGCCGACAGGGGAGAACTCCTACGAGCAGTACTTC
CDR3 protein: CASSHGPTGENSYEQYF
clone size: many
V gene: TRBV7-9
J gene: TRBJ2-7
D gene: TRBD1

CDR3 DNA: TGTGCCAGCAGCCGGCGACTAGCGGGATTGTCCGGAGATACGCAGTATTTT
CDR3 protein: CASSRRLAGLSGDTQYF
clone size: -
V gene: TRBV7-6
J gene: TRBJ2-3
D gene: TRBD2

CDR3 DNA: TGCAGTACTAGAGTCGGGCTAGCGGGAGGGCCTCGTCCAGATACGCAGTATTTT
CDR3 protein: CSTRVGLAGGPRPDTQYF
clone size: -
V gene: TRBV20-1
J gene: TRBJ2-3
D gene: TRBD2

CDR3 DNA: TGTGCCATCAGTGAAGGAGGGAACACTGAAGCTTTCTTT
CDR3 protein: CAISEGGNTEAFF
clone size: many
V gene: TRBV10-3
J gene: TRBJ1-1
D gene: -

CDR3 DNA: TGTGCCAGCAGCCAGACAGGGAGGACTGAAGCTTTCTTT
CDR3 protein: CASSQTGRTEAFF
clone size: many
V gene: TRBV11-3
J gene: TRBJ1-1
D gene: TRBD1

CDR3 DNA: TGTGCCAGCAGTTTAGCGTACAGGACGGGAGAGTCCTACGAGCAGTACTTC
CDR3 protein: CASSLAYRTGESYEQYF
clone size: -
V gene: TRBV12-3/TRBV12-4
J gene: TRBJ2-7
D gene: -

CDR3 DNA: TGTGCCAGCAGCGTAGGTGAGGCAGGGGGCAATCAGCCCCAGCATTTT
CDR3 protein: CASSVGEAGGNQPQHF
clone size: many
V gene: TRBV9
J gene: TRBJ1-5
D gene: -